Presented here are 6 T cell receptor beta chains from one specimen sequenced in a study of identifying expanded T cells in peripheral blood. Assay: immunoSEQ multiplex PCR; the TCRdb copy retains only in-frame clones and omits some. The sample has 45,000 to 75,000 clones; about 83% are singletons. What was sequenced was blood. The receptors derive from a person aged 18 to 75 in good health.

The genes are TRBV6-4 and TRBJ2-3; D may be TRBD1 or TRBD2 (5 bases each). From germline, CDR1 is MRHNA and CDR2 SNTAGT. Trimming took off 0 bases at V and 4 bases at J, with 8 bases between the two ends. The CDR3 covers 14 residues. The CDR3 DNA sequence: TGTGCCAGCAGTGACTCGGGGGATGCAGATACGCAGTATTTT. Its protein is CASSDSGDADTQYF.

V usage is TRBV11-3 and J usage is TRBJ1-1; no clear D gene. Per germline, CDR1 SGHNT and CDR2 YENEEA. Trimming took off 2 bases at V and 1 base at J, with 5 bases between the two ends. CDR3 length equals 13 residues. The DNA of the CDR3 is TGTGCCAGCAGCTTAATGCCGAACACTGAAGCTTTCTTT. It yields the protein CASSLMPNTEAFF.

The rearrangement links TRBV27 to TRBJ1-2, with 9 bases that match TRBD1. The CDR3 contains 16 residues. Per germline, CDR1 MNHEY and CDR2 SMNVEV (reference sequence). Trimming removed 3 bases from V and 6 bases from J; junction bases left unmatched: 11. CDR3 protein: CASSLSQPGTGNGYTF. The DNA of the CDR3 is TGTGCCAGCAGTTTGTCTCAACCCGGGACAGGGAATGGCTACACCTTC.

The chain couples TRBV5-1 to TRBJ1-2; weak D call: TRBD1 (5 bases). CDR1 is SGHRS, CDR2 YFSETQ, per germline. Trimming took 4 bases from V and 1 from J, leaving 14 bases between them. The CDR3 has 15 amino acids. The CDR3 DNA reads TGCGCCAGCAGCCCACTGGACACCTTTAACTATGGCTACACCTTC. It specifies CASSPLDTFNYGYTF.

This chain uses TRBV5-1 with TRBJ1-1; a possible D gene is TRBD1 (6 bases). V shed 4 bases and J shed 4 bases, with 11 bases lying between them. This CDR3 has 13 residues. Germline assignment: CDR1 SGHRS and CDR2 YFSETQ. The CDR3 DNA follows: TGCGCCAGCAGCACGGGGACATTCACTGAAGCTTTCTTT. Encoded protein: CASSTGTFTEAFF.

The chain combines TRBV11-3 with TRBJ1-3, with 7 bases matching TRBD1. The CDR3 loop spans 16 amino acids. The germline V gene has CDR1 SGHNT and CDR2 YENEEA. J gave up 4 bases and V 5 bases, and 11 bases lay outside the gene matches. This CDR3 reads CASSPDTGAFGNTIYF. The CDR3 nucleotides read TGTGCCAGCAGCCCAGACACAGGGGCATTCGGAAACACCATATATTTT. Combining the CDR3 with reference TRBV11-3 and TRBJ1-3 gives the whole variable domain EAGVVQSPRYKIIEKKQPVAFWCNPISGHNTLYWYLQNLGQGPELLIRYENEEAVDDSQLPKDRFSAERLKGVDSTLKIQPAELGDSAVYLCASSPDTGAFGNTIYFGEGSWLTVV.